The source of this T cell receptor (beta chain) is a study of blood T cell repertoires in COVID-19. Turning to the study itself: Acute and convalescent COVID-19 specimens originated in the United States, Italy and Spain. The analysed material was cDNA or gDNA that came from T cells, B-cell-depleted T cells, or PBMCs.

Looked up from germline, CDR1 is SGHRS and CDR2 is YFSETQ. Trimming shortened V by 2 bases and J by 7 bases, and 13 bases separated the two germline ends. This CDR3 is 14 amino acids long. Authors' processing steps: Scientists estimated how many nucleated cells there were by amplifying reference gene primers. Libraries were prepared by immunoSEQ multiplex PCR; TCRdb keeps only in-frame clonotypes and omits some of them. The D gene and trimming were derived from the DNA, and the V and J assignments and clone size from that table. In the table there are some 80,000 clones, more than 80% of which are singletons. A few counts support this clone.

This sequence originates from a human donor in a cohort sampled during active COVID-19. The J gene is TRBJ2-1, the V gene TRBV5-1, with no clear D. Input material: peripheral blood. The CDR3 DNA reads TGCGCCAGCAGCTTATCTACACTACTGAATGAGCAGTTCTTC. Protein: CASSLSTLLNEQFF. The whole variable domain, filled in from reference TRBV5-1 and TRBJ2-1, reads KAGVTQTPRYLIKTRGQQVTLSCSPISGHRSVSWYQQTPGQGLQFLFEYFSETQRNKGNFPGRFSGRQFSNSRSEMNVSTLELGDSALYLCASSLSTLLNEQFFGPGTRLTVL.